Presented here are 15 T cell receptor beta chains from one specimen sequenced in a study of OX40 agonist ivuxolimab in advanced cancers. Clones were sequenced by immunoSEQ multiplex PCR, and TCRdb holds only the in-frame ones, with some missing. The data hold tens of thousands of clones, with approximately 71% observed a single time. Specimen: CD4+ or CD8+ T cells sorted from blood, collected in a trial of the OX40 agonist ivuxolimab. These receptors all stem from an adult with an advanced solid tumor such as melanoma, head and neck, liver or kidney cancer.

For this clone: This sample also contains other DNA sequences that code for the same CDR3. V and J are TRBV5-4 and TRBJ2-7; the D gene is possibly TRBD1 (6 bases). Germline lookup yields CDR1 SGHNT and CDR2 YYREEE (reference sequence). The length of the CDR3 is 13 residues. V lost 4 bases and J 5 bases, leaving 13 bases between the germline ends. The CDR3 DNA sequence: TGTGCCAGCAGCGTAGGGGGAAAGAACGAGCAGTACTTC. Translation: CASSVGGKNEQYF.

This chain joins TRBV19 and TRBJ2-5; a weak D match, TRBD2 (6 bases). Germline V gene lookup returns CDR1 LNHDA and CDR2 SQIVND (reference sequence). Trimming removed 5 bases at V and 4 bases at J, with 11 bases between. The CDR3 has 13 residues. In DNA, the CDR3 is TGTGCCAGTAGTCGGTGGAGGGCAGAGACCCAGTACTTC. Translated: CASSRWRAETQYF.

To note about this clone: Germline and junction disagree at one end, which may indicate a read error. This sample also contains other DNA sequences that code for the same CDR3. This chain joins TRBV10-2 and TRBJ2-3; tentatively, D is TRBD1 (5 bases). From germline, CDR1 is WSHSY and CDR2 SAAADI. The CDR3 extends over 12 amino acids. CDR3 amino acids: CASQRGADTQYF. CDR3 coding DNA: TGCGCCTCCCAACGTGGGGCAGATACACAGTATTTT.

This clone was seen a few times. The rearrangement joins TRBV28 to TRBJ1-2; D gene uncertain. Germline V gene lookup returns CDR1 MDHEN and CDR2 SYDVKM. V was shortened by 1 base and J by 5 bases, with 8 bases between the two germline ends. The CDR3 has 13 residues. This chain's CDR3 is CASSLSWAYGYTF. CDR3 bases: TGTGCCAGCAGTTTATCATGGGCGTATGGCTACACCTTC.

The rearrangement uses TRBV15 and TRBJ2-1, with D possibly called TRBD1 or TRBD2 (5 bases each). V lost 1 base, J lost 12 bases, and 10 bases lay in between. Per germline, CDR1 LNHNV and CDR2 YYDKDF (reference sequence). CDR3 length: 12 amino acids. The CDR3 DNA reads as TGTGCCACCAGCAGAGGCAGGGAGAGGCAGTTCTTC. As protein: CATSRGRERQFF. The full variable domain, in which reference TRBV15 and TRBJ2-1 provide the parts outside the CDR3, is DAMVIQNPRYQVTQFGKPVTLSCSQTLNHNVMYWYQQKSSQAPKLLFHYYDKDFNNEADTPDNFQSRRPNTSFCFLDIRSPGLGDTAMYLCATSRGRERQFFGPGTRLTVL.

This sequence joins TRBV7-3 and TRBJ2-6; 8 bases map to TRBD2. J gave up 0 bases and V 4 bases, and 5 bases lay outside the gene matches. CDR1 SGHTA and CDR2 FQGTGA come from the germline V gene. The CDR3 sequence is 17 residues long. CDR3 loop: CASSSTSGSSGANVLTF. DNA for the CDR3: TGTGCCAGCAGCTCCACTAGCGGAAGCTCTGGGGCCAACGTCCTGACTTTC.

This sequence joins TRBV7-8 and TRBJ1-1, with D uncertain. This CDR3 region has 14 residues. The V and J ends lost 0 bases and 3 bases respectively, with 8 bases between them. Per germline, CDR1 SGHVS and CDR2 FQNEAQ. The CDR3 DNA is TGTGCCAGCAGCTTAGCCGACTCGGACACTGAAGCTTTCTTT. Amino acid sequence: CASSLADSDTEAFF.

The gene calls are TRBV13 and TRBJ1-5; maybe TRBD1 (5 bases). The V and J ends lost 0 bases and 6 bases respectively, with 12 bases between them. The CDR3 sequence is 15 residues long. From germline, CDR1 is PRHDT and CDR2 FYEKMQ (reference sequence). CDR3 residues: CASSLGPGMGQPQHF. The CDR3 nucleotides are TGTGCCAGCAGCTTAGGGCCAGGGATGGGTCAGCCCCAGCATTTT.

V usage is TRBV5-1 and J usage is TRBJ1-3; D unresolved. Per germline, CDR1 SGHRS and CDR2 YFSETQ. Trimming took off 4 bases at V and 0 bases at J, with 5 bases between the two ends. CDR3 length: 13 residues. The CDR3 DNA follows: TGCGCCAGCAGCGACAACTCTGGAAACACCATATATTTT. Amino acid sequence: CASSDNSGNTIYF.

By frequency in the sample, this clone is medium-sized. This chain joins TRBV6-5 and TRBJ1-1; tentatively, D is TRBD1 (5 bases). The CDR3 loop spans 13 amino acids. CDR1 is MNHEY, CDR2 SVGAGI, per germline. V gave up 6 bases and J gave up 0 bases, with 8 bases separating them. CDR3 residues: CASRWGVNTEAFF. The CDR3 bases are TGTGCCAGCAGATGGGGGGTGAACACTGAAGCTTTCTTT.

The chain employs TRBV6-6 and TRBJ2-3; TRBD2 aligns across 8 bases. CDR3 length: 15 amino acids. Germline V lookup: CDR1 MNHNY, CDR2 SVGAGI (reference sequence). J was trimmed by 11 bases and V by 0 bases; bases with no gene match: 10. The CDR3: CASSYSISGRARQYF. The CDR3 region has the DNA TGTGCCAGCAGTTACTCGATCAGCGGGAGAGCAAGGCAGTATTTT.

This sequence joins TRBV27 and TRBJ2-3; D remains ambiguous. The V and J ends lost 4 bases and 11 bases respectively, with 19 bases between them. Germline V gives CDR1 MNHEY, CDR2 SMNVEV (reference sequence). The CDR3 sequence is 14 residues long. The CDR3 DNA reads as TGTGCCAGCAGTTCGCCTCCAGACACGGGCGGGCAGTATTTT. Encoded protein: CASSSPPDTGGQYF.

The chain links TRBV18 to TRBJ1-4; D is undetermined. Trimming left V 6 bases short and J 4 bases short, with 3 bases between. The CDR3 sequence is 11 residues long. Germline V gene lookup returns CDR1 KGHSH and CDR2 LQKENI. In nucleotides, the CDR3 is TGTGCCAGCTCCAATAATGAAAAACTGTTTTTT. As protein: CASSNNEKLFF.

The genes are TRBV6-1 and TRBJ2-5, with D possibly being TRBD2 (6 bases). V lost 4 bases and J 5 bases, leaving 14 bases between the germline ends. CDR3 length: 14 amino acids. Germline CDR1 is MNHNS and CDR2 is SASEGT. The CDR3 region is CASSAGSLRETQYF. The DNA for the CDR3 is TGTGCCAGCAGTGCCGGGAGTTTGCGGGAGACCCAGTACTTC.

CDR3 region: CASSPSTGQGQGYTF. DNA for the CDR3: TGTGCCAGCTCACCATCCACCGGACAGGGGCAAGGCTACACCTTC. The chain combines TRBV18 with TRBJ1-2, with 9 nucleotides matching TRBD1. Looked up from germline, CDR1 is KGHSH and CDR2 is LQKENI. The CDR3 has 15 residues. V lost 2 bases and J lost 8; bases outside the gene matches: 9.